This record covers a single TCR beta chain. This clone was counted a few times. The antigen it recognizes is unknown. No base-level quality is on record; no much larger clone is a single base apart. Library creation used the immunoSEQ multiplex PCR assay. The authors processed their data as follows. A statistical classification framework was built for diagnosing cytomegalovirus status from the catalog of TCR beta chain sequences. As stored in TCRdb, this immuneACCESS dataset retains in-frame rearrangements with V and J assigned. A fraction of the clones does not appear; measured against another copy, unresolved V genes explain less than half of the discrepancy, and the remainder lacks a known reason. That table is the source of V, J and clone size, and D and trimming were worked out from the DNA. The sample table contains approximately 190,000 clones; only one count was recorded for about 80% of them. Around 6.7% of the sample lies in the top ten.

This entry is derived from a study of cytomegalovirus exposure and HLA in healthy donors (TCRdb year 2017). About the study as a whole: According to a later analysis, the roughly 120 validation repertoires were produced on the same platform as the 700 or so repertoires of the first cohort. A separate validation cohort of roughly 110 different subjects was used in addition to the roughly 700-subject first cohort. High-throughput TCR immunosequencing, statistical association of individual TCRs with disease status, and machine learning were combined to predict cytomegalovirus infection status. The aim of the study was to test whether cataloging public T cell receptors could identify signatures of past pathogen exposure.

Study-level results and caveats: It was suggested by the authors that the approach could potentially be generalized to other disease states and immunological phenotypes. The validation cohort had no HLA typing available for a later analysis, so co-occurrence within that cohort was assessed over all 130 or so repertoires. The classifier was reported to diagnose cytomegalovirus status with high specificity and sensitivity in both the original cohort and the validation cohort. Across donors, most TCR sequences were observed very rarely, whereas some public TCRs were present in many individuals. In vitro tests confirmed that three of the cytomegalovirus-associated TCR beta chains recognize cytomegalovirus antigens. The study gave a list of under 200 TCR beta chains associated with cytomegalovirus. A later analysis found that TCRs clustered in the first cohort also tended to co-occur in the 120 validation repertoires, with approximately 93% of cluster scores above 0.

The donors belonged to the validation cohort of around 120 subjects, which was separate from the roughly 670-subject first cohort. Trimming accounts for 8 bases at V and 1 base at J, while the number of junction bases matched to no gene is 13. The germline V gene (reference sequence) provides CDR1 MNHEY and CDR2 SMNVEV. The CDR3 covers 17 residues, taking in both the cysteine and the phenylalanine. Of the read, only the CDR3 DNA is kept; its 51 bases are in frame from base 1. The sequencing sample was made of PBMCs. This receptor chain uses TRBV27 and TRBJ2-3, and 9 bases in between align with TRBD2. This receptor was obtained from a man between 18 and 35 years old in good health and CMV-seropositive. The sequenced DNA is TGTGCCAGCTCCGTATTGCGGGGGGGGGCCCGCACAGATACGCAGTATTTT. Its translation is CASSVLRGGARTDTQYF.